The TCR beta chain under discussion was sequenced for a study of blood T cells in healthy people across ages. This CDR3 comprises 15 residues. Trimming pared 2 bases from V and 6 bases from J, leaving 16 bases between. Per the germline V gene, CDR1 is MNHNS and CDR2 is SASEGT. A second PCR of 7 to 11 cycles used a sample-barcoded 5' primer and a J-beta primer mix. TCRdb re-derived calls from the 5' RACE reads in MiXCR, one entry per CDR3 protein. The repertoire consists of a few hundred thousand distinct CDR3 sequences, with 27% occurring once and the leading ten covering over 3.5%. The same specimen was also included in a second study, on T cells of mothers and their children. That work states: In the second PCR, M1S primer introduced barcodes and 2-4 random bases. Within related and unrelated pairs, thymic selection shapes TCR recombination output in a similar way. Overlap in related mother-child pairs always slightly exceeded unrelated pairs, never significantly.

Sample: blood. This rearrangement joins TRBV6-1 to TRBJ1-1; maybe TRBD1 (5 bases). This sequence was found in a boy aged 2 to 9 in good health. The DNA of the CDR3 is TGTGCCAGCAGTGAACCCGGGATCCGGGACCCTGAAGCTTTCTTT. Translation gives CASSEPGIRDPEAFF.